The 9 T cell receptor beta chains given below trace back to one sample, sequenced in a study of CD8 T cells in ankylosing spondylitis. Overall study findings and caveats: Apparently characteristic of ankylosing spondylitis blood was a TCR beta motif (about eight highly homologous variants).

Via MiXCR, TCRdb re-called the 5' RACE reads, giving one row per CDR3 protein. Among hundreds of thousands of distinct CDR3 sequences listed, about a sixth were seen once. The antigens these receptors bind are not known. The sequencing sample was made of blood, either unsorted or a sorted T cell fraction (not recorded which). The origin of the receptors is a male donor with ankylosing spondylitis.

The rearrangement joins TRBV5-1 to TRBJ2-5; 7 nucleotides match TRBD1. Germline CDR1 reads SGHRS; CDR2 reads YFSETQ. V lost 6 bases and J lost 3; bases outside the gene matches: 8. The CDR3 consists of 14 residues. CDR3 sequence reads: CASTHKTGKETQYF. CDR3 DNA sequence: TGCGCCAGCACCCATAAGACAGGGAAAGAGACCCAGTACTTC.

This clonotype has ten or more counts. V usage is TRBV20-1 and J usage is TRBJ2-2; D is unresolved. Germline V lookup: CDR1 DFQATT, CDR2 SNEGSKA (reference sequence). V lost 0 bases to trimming and J lost 1 base, with 9 bases between them. The CDR3 is 15 amino acids. CDR3 nucleotides: TGCAGTGCTAGAGATCCCCGGCTGAACACCGGGGAGCTGTTTTTT. As protein: CSARDPRLNTGELFF.

The chain has TRBV11-1 and TRBJ2-5, with TRBD1 identical over 10 bases. This CDR3 spans 18 amino acids. Germline trimming cut 0 bases from V and 1 base from J; bases unmatched to any gene: 8. Germline-derived CDR1 and CDR2 are SGHAT and FQDESV (reference sequence). The CDR3 protein is CASSLALGTGATQETQYF. The CDR3 DNA sequence: TGTGCCAGCAGCTTAGCGCTAGGGACAGGGGCTACCCAAGAGACCCAGTACTTC.

This clonotype appeared many times. The J gene is TRBJ2-5, the V gene TRBV5-1; tentative D call: TRBD2 (8 bases). The length of the CDR3 is 17 residues. The V gene lost 3 bases and the J gene lost 5 bases, with 23 bases spanning the gap. CDR1 SGHRS and CDR2 YFSETQ come from the germline V gene. The CDR3 DNA follows: TGCGCCAGCAGCTACAGGGGAGCGGGGGCCCTCAGGGAGACCCAGTACTTC. Its protein product is CASSYRGAGALRETQYF.

This clonotype was detected a few times. The chain is built from TRBV12-3 or TRBV12-4 and TRBJ1-3; TRBD1 matches at 8 bases. J gave up 3 bases and V 3 bases, and 1 base lay outside the gene matches. The CDR3 has 14 residues. This chain's CDR3 is CASSFGTGGNTIYF. The CDR3 DNA reads TGTGCCAGCAGTTTTGGGACAGGTGGAAACACCATATATTTT.

This clonotype was seen only a few times. The chain combines TRBV6-1 with TRBJ1-3; weak D call: TRBD1 (6 bases). Germline V gene sequence: CDR1 MNHNS, CDR2 SASEGT. With 6 bases removed from V and 0 bases from J, the gap between germline ends came to 12 bases. The CDR3 length is 15 residues. The CDR3 coding sequence is TGTGCCAGCAGCCCTGACAGGACCTCTGGAAACACCATATATTTT. Translated: CASSPDRTSGNTIYF.

V gene TRBV18 combines with J gene TRBJ1-1, with D perhaps TRBD1 (6 bases). This CDR3 is built from 11 residues. Germline CDR1 reads KGHSH; CDR2 reads LQKENI. The ends were cut back, 8 bases at V and 6 bases at J, with 10 bases in the middle. The CDR3 bases are TGTGCCAGCGGGACAACCCCTGAAGCTTTCTTT. Protein sequence: CASGTTPEAFF.

This clonotype has just a few counts. This rearrangement joins TRBV2 to TRBJ2-1, with D tentatively TRBD2 (5 bases). The CDR3 sequence is 12 residues long. V dropped 7 bases and J dropped 5 bases, with 9 bases sitting between them. CDR1 and CDR2 from the germline V gene are SNHLY and FYNNEI. The CDR3 coding sequence is TGTGCCAGCACTACTAGGAACAATGAGCAGTTCTTC. The encoded protein is CASTTRNNEQFF.

The rearrangement joins TRBV7-2 to TRBJ1-1; 7 nucleotides line up with TRBD1. Germline V lookup: CDR1 SGHTA, CDR2 FQGNSA. There are 15 residues in the CDR3. V shed 3 bases and J 8 bases; nucleotides not matched to a gene: 12. CDR3 bases: TGTGCCAGCAGCTTGCGTGCAGGGGGAAGTTCCGAAGCTTTCTTT. Translation: CASSLRAGGSSEAFF.